This T cell receptor beta chain was sequenced in a study of OX40 agonist ivuxolimab in advanced cancers. As for the study in general: Treatment of patients was with ivuxolimab, an agonistic anti-OX40 (CD134) antibody.

The CDR3 covers 16 residues. The V gene's germline CDR1 is ENHRY and CDR2 SYGVKD. The ends lost 6 bases at V and 2 bases at J; junction bases unmatched: 9. Blood was sampled at baseline, cycle 4 day 1, and cycle 7 day 1. Clones were read by immunoSEQ multiplex PCR, and TCRdb kept only the in-frame ones, dropping some. Among 75,000 to 80,000 clones listed, around 83% were seen once. The chain employs TRBV10-3 and TRBJ2-1, with 8 positions matching TRBD1. The sequence was obtained from an adult with an advanced solid tumor such as melanoma, head and neck, liver or kidney cancer. The sample in question was CD4+ or CD8+ T cells sorted from blood, obtained in a trial of the OX40 agonist ivuxolimab. The CDR3 is CAISTGQGLPYNEQFF. The CDR3 DNA sequence: TGTGCCATCAGCACAGGACAGGGCTTGCCCTACAATGAGCAGTTCTTC.